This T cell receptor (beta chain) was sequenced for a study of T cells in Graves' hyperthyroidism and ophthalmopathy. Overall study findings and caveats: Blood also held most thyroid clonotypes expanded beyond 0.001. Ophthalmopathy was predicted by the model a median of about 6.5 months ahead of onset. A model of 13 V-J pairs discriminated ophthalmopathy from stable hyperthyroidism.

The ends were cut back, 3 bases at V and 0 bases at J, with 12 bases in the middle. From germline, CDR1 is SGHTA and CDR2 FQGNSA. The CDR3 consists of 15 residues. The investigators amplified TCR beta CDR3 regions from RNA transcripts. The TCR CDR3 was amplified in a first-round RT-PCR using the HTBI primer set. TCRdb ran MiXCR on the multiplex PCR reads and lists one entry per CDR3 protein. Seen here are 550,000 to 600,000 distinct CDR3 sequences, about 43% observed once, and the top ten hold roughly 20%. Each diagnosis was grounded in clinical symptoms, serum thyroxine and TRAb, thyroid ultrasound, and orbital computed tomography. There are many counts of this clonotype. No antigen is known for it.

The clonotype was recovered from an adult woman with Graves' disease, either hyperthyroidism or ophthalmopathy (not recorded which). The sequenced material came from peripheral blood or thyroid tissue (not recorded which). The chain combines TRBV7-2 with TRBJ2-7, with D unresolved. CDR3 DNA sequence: TGTGCCAGCAGCTTCTTAGGCAGGTTCTCCTACGAGCAGTACTTC. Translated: CASSFLGRFSYEQYF.